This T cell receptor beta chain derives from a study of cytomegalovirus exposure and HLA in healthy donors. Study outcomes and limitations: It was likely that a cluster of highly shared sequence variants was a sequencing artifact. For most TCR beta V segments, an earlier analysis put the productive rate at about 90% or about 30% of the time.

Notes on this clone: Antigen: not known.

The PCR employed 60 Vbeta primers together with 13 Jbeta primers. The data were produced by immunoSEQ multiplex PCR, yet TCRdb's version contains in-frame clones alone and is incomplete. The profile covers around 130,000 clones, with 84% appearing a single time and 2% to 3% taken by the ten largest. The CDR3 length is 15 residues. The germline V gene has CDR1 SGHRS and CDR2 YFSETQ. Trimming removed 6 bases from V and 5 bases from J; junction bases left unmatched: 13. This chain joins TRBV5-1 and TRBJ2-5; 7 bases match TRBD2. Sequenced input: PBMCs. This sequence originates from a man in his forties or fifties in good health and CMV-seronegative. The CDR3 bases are TGCGCCAGCAACGCAGGGAGCGGGGATATTGAGACCCAGTACTTC. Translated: CASNAGSGDIETQYF.